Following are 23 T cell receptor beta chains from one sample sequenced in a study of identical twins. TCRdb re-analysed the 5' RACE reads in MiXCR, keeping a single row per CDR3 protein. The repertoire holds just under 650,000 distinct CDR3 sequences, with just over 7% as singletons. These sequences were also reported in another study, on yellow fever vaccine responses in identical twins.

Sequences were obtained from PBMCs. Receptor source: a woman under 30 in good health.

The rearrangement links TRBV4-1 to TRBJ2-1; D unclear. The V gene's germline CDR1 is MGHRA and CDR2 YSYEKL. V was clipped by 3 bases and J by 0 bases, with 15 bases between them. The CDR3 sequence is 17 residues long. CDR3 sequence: CASSQISEPSSYNEQFF. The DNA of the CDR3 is TGCGCCAGCAGCCAGATCTCGGAGCCGAGCTCCTACAATGAGCAGTTCTTC.

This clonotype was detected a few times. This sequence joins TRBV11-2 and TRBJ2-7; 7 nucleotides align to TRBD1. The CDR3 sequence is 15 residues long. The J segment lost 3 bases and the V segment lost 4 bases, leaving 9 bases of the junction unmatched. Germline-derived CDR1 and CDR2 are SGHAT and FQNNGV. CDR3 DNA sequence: TGTGCCAGCAGCTCAAGTACAGGGGCAAACTACGAGCAGTACGTC. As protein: CASSSSTGANYEQYV.

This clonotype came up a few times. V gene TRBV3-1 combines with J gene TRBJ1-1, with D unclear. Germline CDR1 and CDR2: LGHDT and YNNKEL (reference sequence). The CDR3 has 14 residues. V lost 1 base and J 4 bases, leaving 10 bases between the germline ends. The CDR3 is CASSQVGTGTEAFF. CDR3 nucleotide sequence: TGTGCCAGCAGCCAAGTGGGAACTGGCACTGAAGCTTTCTTT.

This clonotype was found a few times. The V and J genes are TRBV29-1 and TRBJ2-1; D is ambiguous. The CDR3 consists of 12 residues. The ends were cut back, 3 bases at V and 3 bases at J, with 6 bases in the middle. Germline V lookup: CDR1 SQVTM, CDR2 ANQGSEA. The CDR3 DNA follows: TGCAGCGTTGACTACAGCTACAATGAGCAGTTCTTC. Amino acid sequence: CSVDYSYNEQFF.

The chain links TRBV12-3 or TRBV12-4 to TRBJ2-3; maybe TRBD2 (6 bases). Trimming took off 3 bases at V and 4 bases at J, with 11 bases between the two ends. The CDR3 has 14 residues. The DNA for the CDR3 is TGTGCCAGCAGTTTCGGAGAGCGGGCAGATACGCAGTATTTT. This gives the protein CASSFGERADTQYF.

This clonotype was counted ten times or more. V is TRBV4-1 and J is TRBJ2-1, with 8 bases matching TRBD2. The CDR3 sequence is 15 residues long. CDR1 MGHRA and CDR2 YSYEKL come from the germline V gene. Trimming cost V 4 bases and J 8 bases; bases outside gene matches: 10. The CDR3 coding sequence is TGCGCCAGCAGCCTGACTAGCGCCAGAGGCTATGAGCAGTTCTTC. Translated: CASSLTSARGYEQFF.

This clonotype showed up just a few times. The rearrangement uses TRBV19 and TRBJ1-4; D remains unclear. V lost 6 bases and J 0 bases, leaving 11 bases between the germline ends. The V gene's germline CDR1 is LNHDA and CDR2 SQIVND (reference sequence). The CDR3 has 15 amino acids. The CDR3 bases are TGTGCCAGTAGCGAACAGAACCCAACTAATGAAAAACTGTTTTTT. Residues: CASSEQNPTNEKLFF.

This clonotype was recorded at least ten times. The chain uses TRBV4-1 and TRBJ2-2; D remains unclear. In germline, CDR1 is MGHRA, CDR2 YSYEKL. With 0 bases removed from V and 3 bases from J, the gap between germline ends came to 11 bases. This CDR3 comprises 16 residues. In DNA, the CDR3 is TGCGCCAGCAGCCAAGATCCCCAGGTAGACACCGGGGAGCTGTTTTTT. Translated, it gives CASSQDPQVDTGELFF.

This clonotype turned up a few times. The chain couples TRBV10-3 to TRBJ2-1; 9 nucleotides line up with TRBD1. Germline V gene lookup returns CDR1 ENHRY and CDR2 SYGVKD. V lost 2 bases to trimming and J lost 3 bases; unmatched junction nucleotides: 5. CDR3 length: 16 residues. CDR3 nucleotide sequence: TGTGCCATCAGTGAGGATCAGACAGGGGGCTACAATGAGCAGTTCTTC. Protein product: CAISEDQTGGYNEQFF.

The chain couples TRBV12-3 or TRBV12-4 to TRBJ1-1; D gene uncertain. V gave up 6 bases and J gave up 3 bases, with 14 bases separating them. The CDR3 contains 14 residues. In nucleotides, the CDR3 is TGTGCCAGCAGACTTTCCGGGCCTCACACTGAAGCTTTCTTT. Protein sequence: CASRLSGPHTEAFF.

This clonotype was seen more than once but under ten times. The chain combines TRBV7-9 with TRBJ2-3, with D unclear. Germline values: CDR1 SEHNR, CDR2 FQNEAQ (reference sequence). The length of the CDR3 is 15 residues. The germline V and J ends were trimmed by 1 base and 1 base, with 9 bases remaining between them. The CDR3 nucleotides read TGTGCCAGCAGCTTAGGAGAGTCTGGCACAGATACGCAGTATTTT. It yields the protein CASSLGESGTDTQYF. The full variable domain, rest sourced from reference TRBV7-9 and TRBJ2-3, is DTGVSQNPRHKITKRGQNVTFRCDPISEHNRLYWYRQTLGQGPEFLTYFQNEAQLEKSRLLSDRFSAERPKGSFSTLEIQRTEQGDSAMYLCASSLGESGTDTQYFGPGTRLTVL.

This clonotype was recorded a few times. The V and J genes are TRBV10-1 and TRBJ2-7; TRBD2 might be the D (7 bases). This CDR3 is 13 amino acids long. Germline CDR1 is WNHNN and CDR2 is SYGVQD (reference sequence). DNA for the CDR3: TGCGCAAAGAGGGGGGGGGCCTCCTACGAGCAGTACTTC. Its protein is CAKRGGASYEQYF.

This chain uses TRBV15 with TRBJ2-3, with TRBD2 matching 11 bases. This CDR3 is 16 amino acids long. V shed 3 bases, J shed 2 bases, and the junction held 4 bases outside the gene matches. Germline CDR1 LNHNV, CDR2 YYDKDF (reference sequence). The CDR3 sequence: CATSSGLAGPTDTQYF. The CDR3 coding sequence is TGTGCCACCAGCAGTGGACTAGCGGGCCCCACAGATACGCAGTATTTT.

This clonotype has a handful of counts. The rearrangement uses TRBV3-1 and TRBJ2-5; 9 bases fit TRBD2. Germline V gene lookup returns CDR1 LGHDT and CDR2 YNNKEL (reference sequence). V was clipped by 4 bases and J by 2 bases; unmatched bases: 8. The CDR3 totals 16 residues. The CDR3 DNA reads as TGTGCCAGCAGCCCCGTCCCCAGCGGGGGGCAAGAGACCCAGTACTTC. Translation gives CASSPVPSGGQETQYF.

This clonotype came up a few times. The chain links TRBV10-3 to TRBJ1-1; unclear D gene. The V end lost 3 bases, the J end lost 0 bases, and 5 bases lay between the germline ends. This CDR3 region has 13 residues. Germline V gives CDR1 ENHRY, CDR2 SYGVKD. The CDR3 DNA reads TGTGCCATCAGTGACGGACTGAACACTGAAGCTTTCTTT. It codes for CAISDGLNTEAFF.

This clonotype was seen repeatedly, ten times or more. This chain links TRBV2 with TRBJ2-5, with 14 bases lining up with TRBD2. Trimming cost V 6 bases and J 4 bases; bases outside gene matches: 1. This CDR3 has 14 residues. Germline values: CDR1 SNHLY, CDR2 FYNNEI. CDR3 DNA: TGTGCCAGCAGAGGACTAGCGGGGGGAGAGACCCAGTACTTC. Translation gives CASRGLAGGETQYF. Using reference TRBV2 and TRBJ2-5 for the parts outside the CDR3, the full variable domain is EPEVTQTPSHQVTQMGQEVILRCVPISNHLYFYWYRQILGQKVEFLVSFYNNEISEKSEIFDDQFSVERPDGSNFTLKIRSTKLEDSAMYFCASRGLAGGETQYFGPGTRLLVL.

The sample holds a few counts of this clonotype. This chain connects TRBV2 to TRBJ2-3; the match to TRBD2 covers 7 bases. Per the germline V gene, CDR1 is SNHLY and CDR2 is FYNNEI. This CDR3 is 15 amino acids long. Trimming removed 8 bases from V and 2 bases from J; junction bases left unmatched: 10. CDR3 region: CASPLSGALTDTQYF. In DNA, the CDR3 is TGTGCCAGCCCGTTAAGCGGGGCACTCACAGATACGCAGTATTTT.

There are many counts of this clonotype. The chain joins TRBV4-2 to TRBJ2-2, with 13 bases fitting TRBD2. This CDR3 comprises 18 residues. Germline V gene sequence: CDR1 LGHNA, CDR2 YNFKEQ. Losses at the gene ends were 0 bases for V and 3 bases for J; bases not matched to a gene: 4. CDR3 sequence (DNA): TGTGCCAGCAGCCAAGATAGGGGGACTAGCGGGGACACCGGGGAGCTGTTTTTT. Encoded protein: CASSQDRGTSGDTGELFF.

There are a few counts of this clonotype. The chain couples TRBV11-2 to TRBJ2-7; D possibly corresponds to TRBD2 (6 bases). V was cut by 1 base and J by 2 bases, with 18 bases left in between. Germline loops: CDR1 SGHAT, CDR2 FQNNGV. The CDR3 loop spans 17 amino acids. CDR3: CASSLGRGTHLAYEQYF. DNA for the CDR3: TGTGCCAGCAGCTTAGGACGTGGGACTCACCTCGCCTACGAGCAGTACTTC.

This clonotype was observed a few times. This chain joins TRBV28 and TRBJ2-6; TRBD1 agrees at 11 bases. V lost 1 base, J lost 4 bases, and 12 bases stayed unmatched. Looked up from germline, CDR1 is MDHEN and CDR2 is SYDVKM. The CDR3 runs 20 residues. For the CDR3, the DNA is TGTGCCAGCAGTTTATATTGGACAGGGGGCGAGTTAAACGGGGCCAACGTCCTGACTTTC. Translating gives CASSLYWTGGELNGANVLTF.

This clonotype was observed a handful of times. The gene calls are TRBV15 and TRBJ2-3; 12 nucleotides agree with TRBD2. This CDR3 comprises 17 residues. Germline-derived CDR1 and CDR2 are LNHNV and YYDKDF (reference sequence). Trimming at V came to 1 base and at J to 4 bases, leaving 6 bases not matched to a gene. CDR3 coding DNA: TGTGCCACCAGCAGAGGACTAGCGGGAGTCGGGGCAGATACGCAGTATTTT. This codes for CATSRGLAGVGADTQYF. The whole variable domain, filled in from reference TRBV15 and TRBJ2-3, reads DAMVIQNPRYQVTQFGKPVTLSCSQTLNHNVMYWYQQKSSQAPKLLFHYYDKDFNNEADTPDNFQSRRPNTSFCFLDIRSPGLGDTAMYLCATSRGLAGVGADTQYFGPGTRLTVL.

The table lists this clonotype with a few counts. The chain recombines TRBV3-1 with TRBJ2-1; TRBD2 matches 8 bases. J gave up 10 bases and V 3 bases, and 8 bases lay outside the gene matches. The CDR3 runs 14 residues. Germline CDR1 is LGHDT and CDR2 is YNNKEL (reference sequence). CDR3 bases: TGTGCCAGCAGCCAGCCCCATGGCGGGGGGGAGCAGTTCTTC. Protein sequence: CASSQPHGGGEQFF.

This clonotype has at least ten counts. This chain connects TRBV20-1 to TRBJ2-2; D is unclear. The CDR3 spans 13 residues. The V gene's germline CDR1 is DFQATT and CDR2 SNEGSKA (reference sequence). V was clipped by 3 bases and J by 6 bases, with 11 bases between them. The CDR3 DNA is TGCAGTGCTAGCTCCCCCCGCCCCGGGGAGCTGTTTTTT. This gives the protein CSASSPRPGELFF.